The source of this T cell receptor beta chain is a study of molecular identifiers for immune sequencing clone quantification. Study-level background: Replicate runs used RNA from roughly 21,000 or 96,000 naive CD8 cells, which was split five ways into aliquots, and four of those aliquots were then sequenced. Study observations and caveats: One cell's worth of spiked Jurkat TCR RNA was reportedly detectable among approximately 1 million naive cells. Highly expanded clone sizes could end up underestimated if a barcode were shared by identical TCR molecules.

This clonotype was observed a few times. Its antigen is unknown. Previously described methods and listed TCR primers were used for bulk TCR libraries. TCRdb fed the PCR reads into MiXCR, producing one record per CDR3 protein. The sample contains about 640,000 distinct CDR3 sequences, around 20% of which appear only once. The source is a human donor in good health. Some libraries in this study had Jurkat cell RNA spiked in. Material: naive CD8+ T cells from blood, with Jurkat cell RNA spiked in. Subset here: FACS-sorted CD8+CD4-CCR7+CD45RA+ naive T cells.

The CDR3: CASSQGSTGFNEKLFF. The CDR3 DNA sequence: TGCGCCAGCAGCCAAGGGTCGACAGGTTTTAATGAAAAACTGTTTTTT. This rearrangement joins TRBV4-3 to TRBJ1-4; tentative D call: TRBD1 (6 bases). CDR3 length equals 16 residues. Trimming left V 1 base short and J 4 bases short, with 13 bases between. Germline CDR1 reads LGHNA; CDR2 reads YSLEER.